This T cell receptor beta chain was captured in a study of T cell repertoires in cytomegalovirus infection (dated by TCRdb to about 2019). Study-wide context: Peptide stimulations targeted recently identified HLA-C-restricted CMV epitopes, whose presentation resists viral immunomodulation, together with well-studied HLA-B-restricted epitopes. The HLA type of each donor mattered for the analysis, because public TCR beta signatures pointed to carriage of CMV infection along with the matching HLA type.

Taken from cysteine to phenylalanine, the CDR3 has 14 residues. Kept here is only the CDR3 DNA, which spans 42 bases and is read in frame from base 1. The germline V gene (reference sequence) sets CDR1 to MNHEY and CDR2 to SMNVEV. V is cut by 5 bases and J by 4 bases, and the space between the germline ends is 14 bases. Sequencing relied on an Illumina HiSeq 1500. TCRdb itself trimmed the public reads at Q25 with fastp, ran MiXCR and retained productive beta chains. Duplicate CDR3 protein sequences are folded into a single record with the most common DNA and genes. The sample table lists hundreds of thousands of distinct CDR3 sequences, about 44% of them with a count of one. The ten largest make up 40% to 50% of the sample. A remark on this clonotype: This receptor's antigen is unknown. No much larger clone exists at a distance of one base, and base qualities are not known.

The study at large found these results: Cumulative frequency of public TCR beta family members discriminated carriers of CMV infection plus the relevant HLA type in this cohort and an independent approximately 370-donor cohort. The ex vivo response was dominated by HLA-C-restricted CMV-specific TCR beta clonotypes, and the single most frequent clonotype in two of eight donors was supplied by these HLA-C-restricted clonotypes.

According to the study, the label for this sample's treatment or condition signals: in vitro stimulation with specific CMV peptide epitopes to enrich CMV-specific T cells. This TCR derives from a human donor in good health (CMV status not recorded). Some clones in this sample may be carry-over from other donors' samples. This chain joins TRBV27 to TRBJ1-1, with no confidently assigned D gene. The material was cultured PBMCs, obtained from culture after CMV antigen stimulation. CDR3 protein: CASSPLQEGTEAFF. The DNA is as follows: TGTGCCAGCAGTCCGCTACAAGAGGGCACTGAAGCTTTCTTT.